This paragraph covers one T cell receptor beta chain sequence. What this receptor recognizes is not known. Base qualities are not at hand, and no much larger clone is one base apart. This record belongs to a study of blood T cell repertoires in COVID-19 (dated by TCRdb to 2020 to 2021). With regard to the full study: Samples covering the acute and convalescent phases of COVID-19 were provided by collaborators in the United States, Italy and Spain. The material from the prospective study consisted of cDNA or gDNA derived from T cells, B-cell-depleted T cells, or PBMCs. Subjects who had been exposed to COVID-19, were actively infected with it, or had recovered from it provided the deeply sampled blood TCRbeta repertoires that made up the dataset. A freely available public database, intended as a resource for researchers studying the immune response to SARS-CoV-2, is where the repertoires were released. The samples were drawn from the first 160 participants of the ongoing ImmuneRACE study and from about 1,200 subjects provided by 6 global collaborators. Nearly every sample came with metadata listing a de-identified subject ID, COVID-19 status, age in years and sex. Where available, HLA class I and class II types were taken from metadata supplied by the sample provider and were not determined by assay-based typing. Overall study results and their limits: The quantity of clinical and demographic metadata differed by source and by participant and was supplied without curation.

Trimmed from V: 4 bases; trimmed from J: 8 bases; junction bases lacking a gene match: 10. From cysteine to phenylalanine, the CDR3 is 16 amino acids long. CDR3 DNA is the only sequence kept; it has 48 bases, read in frame from the first base. CDR1 SGDLS and CDR2 YYNGEE were looked up in the germline V gene. The immunoSEQ Assay, a bias-controlled multiplex PCR, was used to amplify TCRbeta CDR3 regions from genomic DNA. Concerning the study's data processing: Within the assay, amplification of reference gene primers was used to estimate how many nucleated cells each sample contained. Sequence reads were collapsed and filtered to measure the absolute abundance of every unique TCRbeta CDR3 rearrangement. For each sample, productive Simpson clonality was calculated as the square root of Simpson's diversity index across productive rearrangements. TCRdb's version of the immuneACCESS table is confined to in-frame rearrangements and falls short of the full clone set. An unresolved V gene accounts for under half of the shortfall where checked; the remainder is of unknown origin. The DNA was the basis for D and trimming; V, J and clone size are from that table. The sample profile shows about 120,000 clones; approximately 82% of them were found once. The ten largest clones add up to approximately 3.9% of the sample.

The collaborating institutions used their own protocols to collect whole blood in K2EDTA tubes. For TCRbeta analysis, collaborators shipped samples as frozen whole blood, isolated PBMCs, or DNA extracted from either of those sample types. The sequence links TRBV9 to TRBJ2-1, with 12 middle bases fitting TRBD2. The source is a woman in her fifties or sixties with acute or convalescent COVID-19. The sequenced material came from peripheral blood. The sequenced DNA is TGTGCCAGCAGCTCAAGAGCTAGCGGGAGGGCTTATGAGCAGTTCTTC. Translated, it gives CASSSRASGRAYEQFF.